This passage covers 10 T cell receptor beta chains from one sample sequenced in a study of T cell repertoires in cytomegalovirus infection. Their antigen targets remain unknown. One entry per CDR3 protein, called by TCRdb with MiXCR from the reads. This sample has approximately 100,000 distinct CDR3 sequences, with roughly two fifths found just once. The sequenced sample was CD8+ T cells from cultured PBMCs, obtained from culture after CMV antigen stimulation. These receptor sequences come from a human donor in good health (CMV status not recorded). Some clones in this sample may be carry-over from other donors' samples.

The rearrangement joins TRBV9 to TRBJ1-2; tentatively, D is TRBD1 (5 bases). V shed 3 bases and J shed 7 bases, with 22 bases lying between them. The CDR3 is 16 residues long. CDR1 and CDR2 (germline): SGDLS, YYNGEE. The CDR3 protein is CASSGQPRDGSSGYTF. The CDR3 DNA is TGTGCCAGCAGCGGCCAACCACGGGACGGGTCCTCTGGCTACACCTTC.

The chain recombines TRBV28 with TRBJ2-7, with D possibly being TRBD2 (7 bases). Germline V gene lookup returns CDR1 MDHEN and CDR2 SYDVKM. CDR3 length: 16 residues. The V gene lost 6 bases and the J gene lost 4 bases, with 22 bases spanning the gap. This CDR3 is CASSPETGGLRYEQYF. CDR3 DNA sequence: TGTGCCAGCAGCCCAGAAACCGGGGGGCTACGGTACGAGCAGTACTTC.

This clonotype was recorded once. This chain joins TRBV15 and TRBJ2-1; D possibly uses TRBD1 or TRBD2 (6 bases each). CDR1 LNHNV and CDR2 YYDKDF come from the germline V gene (reference sequence). This CDR3 region has 17 residues. The V end lost 5 bases, the J end lost 6 bases, and 23 bases lay between the germline ends. The CDR3 nucleotides read TGTGCCACCAGCCATACATTGGGACGGGGGCGCTGCAATGAGCAGTTCTTC. This gives the protein CATSHTLGRGRCNEQFF.

The V and J genes are TRBV29-1 and TRBJ2-5; D is possibly TRBD1 (6 bases). CDR3 size: 11 residues. V was cut by 4 bases and J by 5 bases, with 8 bases left in between. Germline assignment: CDR1 SQVTM and CDR2 ANQGSEA. CDR3 amino acids: CSVVQGETQYF. The CDR3, as DNA: TGCAGCGTTGTACAGGGCGAGACCCAGTACTTC.

This clonotype came up a few times. This CDR3 reads CASSGTGATWNSPLHF. The CDR3 DNA reads TGTGCCAGCAGCGGGACAGGTGCTACCTGGAATTCACCCCTCCACTTT. J is TRBJ1-6 and V is TRBV9; 7 bases are shared with TRBD1. V gave up 3 bases and J gave up 7 bases; unmatched junction bases: 10. The CDR3 spans 16 residues. Germline V gives CDR1 SGDLS, CDR2 YYNGEE.

This clonotype showed up just a few times. This chain uses TRBV4-1 with TRBJ2-7; D might be TRBD1 (6 bases). There are 13 residues in the CDR3. Trimming removed 4 bases at V and 3 bases at J, with 10 bases between. Looked up from germline, CDR1 is MGHRA and CDR2 is YSYEKL. The CDR3 reads CASSRDNNYEQYF. CDR3 sequence (DNA): TGCGCCAGCAGCCGGGACAACAACTACGAGCAGTACTTC.

This chain links TRBV4-1 with TRBJ2-3, with D unresolved. There are 15 residues in the CDR3. Germline values: CDR1 MGHRA, CDR2 YSYEKL. Between the trimmed V and J ends, which lost 2 bases and 2 bases, there was a span of 11 bases. The DNA for the CDR3 is TGCGCCAGCAGCCAAACCGGACCCGACACAGATACGCAGTATTTT. It is translated as CASSQTGPDTDTQYF.

V and J are TRBV7-6 and TRBJ2-5, with D possibly TRBD1 on 5 matching bases. CDR1 and CDR2 (germline): SGHVS, FNYEAQ. V dropped 1 base and J dropped 0 bases, with 18 bases sitting between them. The CDR3 is 18 amino acids. The DNA for the CDR3 is TGTGCCAGCAGCTTAGTAACAGCCCCGACAGCGTACCAAGAGACCCAGTACTTC. It translates to CASSLVTAPTAYQETQYF.

V and J are TRBV7-3 and TRBJ1-1; TRBD1 aligns across 7 bases. V was clipped by 0 bases and J by 3 bases; unmatched bases: 1. The CDR3 has 14 residues. Per the germline V gene, CDR1 is SGHTA and CDR2 is FQGTGA. The CDR3 spells CASSLTGGDTEAFF. The CDR3 DNA is TGTGCCAGCAGCTTAACAGGGGGCGACACTGAAGCTTTCTTT.

This chain joins TRBV7-9 and TRBJ2-1; perhaps TRBD2 as D (5 bases). Germline V gene data show CDR1 as SEHNR and CDR2 as FQNEAQ (reference sequence). V was shortened by 6 bases and J by 4 bases, with 7 bases between the two germline ends. The CDR3 has 12 residues. CDR3 sequence: CASRWEYNEQFF. For the CDR3, the DNA is TGTGCCAGCAGATGGGAGTACAATGAGCAGTTCTTC.